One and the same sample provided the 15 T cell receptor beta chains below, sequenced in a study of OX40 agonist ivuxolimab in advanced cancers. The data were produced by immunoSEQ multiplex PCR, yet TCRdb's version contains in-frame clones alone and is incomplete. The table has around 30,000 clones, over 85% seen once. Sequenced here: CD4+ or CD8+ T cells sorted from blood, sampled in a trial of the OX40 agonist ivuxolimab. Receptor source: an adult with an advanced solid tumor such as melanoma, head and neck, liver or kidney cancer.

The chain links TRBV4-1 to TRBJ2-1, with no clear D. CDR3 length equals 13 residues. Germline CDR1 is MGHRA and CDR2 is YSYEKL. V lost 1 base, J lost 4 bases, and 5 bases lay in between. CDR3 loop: CASSQGLYNEQFF. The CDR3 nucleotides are TGCGCCAGCAGCCAAGGATTATACAATGAGCAGTTCTTC.

CDR3 region: CASSSGLAGAEYF. In DNA form, the CDR3 reads TGTGCCAGCAGCTCCGGACTAGCGGGAGCAGAGTACTTC. The chain carries TRBV11-2 and TRBJ2-7; 13 nucleotides align to TRBD2. From germline, CDR1 is SGHAT and CDR2 FQNNGV. Trimming at V came to 4 bases and at J to 11 bases, leaving 5 bases not matched to a gene. The CDR3 length is 13 residues. The variable domain in full, with the rest retrieved from reference TRBV11-2 and TRBJ2-7, is EAGVAQSPRYKIIEKRQSVAFWCNPISGHATLYWYQQILGQGPKLLIQFQNNGVVDDSQLPKDRFSAERLKGVDSTLKIQPAKLEDSAVYLCASSSGLAGAEYFGPGTRLTVT.

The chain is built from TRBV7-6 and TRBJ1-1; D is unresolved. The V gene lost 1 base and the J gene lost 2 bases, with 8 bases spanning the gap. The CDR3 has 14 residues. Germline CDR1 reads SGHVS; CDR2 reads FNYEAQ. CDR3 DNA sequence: TGTGCCAGCAGCTTAGTAAACGTCAACACTGAAGCTTTCTTT. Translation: CASSLVNVNTEAFF.

DNA of the CDR3: TGTGCCAGCGTTAGAGATACCGGGGGCAATGAGCAGTTCTTC. Translation gives CASVRDTGGNEQFF. V and J are TRBV2 and TRBJ2-1; tentative D call: TRBD2 (6 bases). Germline V gene sequence: CDR1 SNHLY, CDR2 FYNNEI. V was clipped by 8 bases and J by 6 bases, with 17 bases between them. The CDR3 extends over 14 amino acids.

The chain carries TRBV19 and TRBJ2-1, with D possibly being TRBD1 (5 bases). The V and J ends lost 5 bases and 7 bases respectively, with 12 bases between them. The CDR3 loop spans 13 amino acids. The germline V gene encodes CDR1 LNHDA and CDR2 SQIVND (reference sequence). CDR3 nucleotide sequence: TGTGCCAGTAGTCAGGGTTGGGTAAATGAGCAGTTCTTC. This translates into CASSQGWVNEQFF.

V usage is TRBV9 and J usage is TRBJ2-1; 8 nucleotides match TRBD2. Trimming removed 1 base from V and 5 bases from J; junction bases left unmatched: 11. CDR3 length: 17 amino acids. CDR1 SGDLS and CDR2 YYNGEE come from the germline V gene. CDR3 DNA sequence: TGTGCCAGCAGCGTAACAGGGCGAGTAGCGGGGAACAATGAGCAGTTCTTC. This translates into CASSVTGRVAGNNEQFF.

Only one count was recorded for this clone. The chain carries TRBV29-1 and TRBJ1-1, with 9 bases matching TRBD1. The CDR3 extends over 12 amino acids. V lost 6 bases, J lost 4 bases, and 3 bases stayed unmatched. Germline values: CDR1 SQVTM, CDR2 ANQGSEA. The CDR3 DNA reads TGCAGCGTGGACAGGGGATCCACTGAAGCTTTCTTT. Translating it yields CSVDRGSTEAFF.

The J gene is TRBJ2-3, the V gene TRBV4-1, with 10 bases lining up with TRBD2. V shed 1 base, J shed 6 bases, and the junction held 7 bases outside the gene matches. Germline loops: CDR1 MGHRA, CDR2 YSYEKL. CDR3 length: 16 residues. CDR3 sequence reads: CASSQAASGSGDTQYF. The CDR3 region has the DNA TGCGCCAGCAGCCAAGCGGCTAGCGGGAGTGGGGATACGCAGTATTTT.

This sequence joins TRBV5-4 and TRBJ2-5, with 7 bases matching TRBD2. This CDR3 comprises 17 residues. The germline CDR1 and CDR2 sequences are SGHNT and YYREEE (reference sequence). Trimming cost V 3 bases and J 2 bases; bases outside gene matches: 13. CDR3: CASSSLFGGGDQETQYF. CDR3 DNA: TGTGCCAGCAGCTCCCTTTTCGGCGGGGGTGATCAAGAGACCCAGTACTTC.

The CDR3 DNA is TGTGCCAGCAGCGGGAGACTAGCGGGGGACCAAGAGACCCAGTACTTC. Residues: CASSGRLAGDQETQYF. This chain joins TRBV9 and TRBJ2-5, with TRBD2 matching 12 bases. Germline V CDR1 and CDR2: SGDLS, YYNGEE. The CDR3 totals 16 residues. Losses at the gene ends were 3 bases for V and 0 bases for J; bases not matched to a gene: 3.

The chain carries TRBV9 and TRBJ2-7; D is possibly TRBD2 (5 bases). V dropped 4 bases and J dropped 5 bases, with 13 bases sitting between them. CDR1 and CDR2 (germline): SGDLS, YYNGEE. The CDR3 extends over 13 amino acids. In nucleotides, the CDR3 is TGTGCCAGCAGCTCCTGGACCGGGGACGAGCAGTACTTC. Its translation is CASSSWTGDEQYF.

The CDR3 protein is CASSPRLAGVYNEQFF. The DNA of the CDR3 is TGTGCCAGCAGCCCCCGACTAGCGGGAGTGTACAATGAGCAGTTCTTC. J is TRBJ2-1 and V is TRBV7-9; 12 nucleotides agree with TRBD2. The V gene's germline CDR1 is SEHNR and CDR2 FQNEAQ (reference sequence). V was clipped by 5 bases and J by 4 bases; unmatched bases: 6. This CDR3 comprises 16 residues.

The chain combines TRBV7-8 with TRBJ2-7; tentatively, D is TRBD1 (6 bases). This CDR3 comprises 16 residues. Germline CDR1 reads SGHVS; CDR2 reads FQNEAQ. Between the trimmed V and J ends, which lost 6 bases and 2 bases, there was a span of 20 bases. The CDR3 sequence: CASSPRSGAVPYEQYF. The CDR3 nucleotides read TGTGCCAGCAGTCCTCGATCAGGGGCGGTCCCCTACGAGCAGTACTTC.

The CDR3 is CARTPAGQVGVGQPQHF. DNA of the CDR3: TGCGCCAGAACCCCTGCCGGTCAGGTGGGAGTAGGTCAGCCCCAGCATTTT. The rearrangement joins TRBV10-1 to TRBJ1-5, with unresolved D. From germline, CDR1 is WNHNN and CDR2 SYGVQD (reference sequence). The CDR3 is made up of 17 amino acids. Trimming pared 9 bases from V and 6 bases from J, leaving 27 bases between.

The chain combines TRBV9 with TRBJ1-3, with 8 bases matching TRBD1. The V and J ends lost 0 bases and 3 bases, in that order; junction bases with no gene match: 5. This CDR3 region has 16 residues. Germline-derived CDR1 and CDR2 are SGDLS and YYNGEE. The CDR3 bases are TGTGCCAGCAGCGTAGGGACAGGGTGGAATGGAAACACCATATATTTT. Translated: CASSVGTGWNGNTIYF.